This is a list of T cell receptor beta chains from one sample in a study of CD8+CD57+ T cells in acquired aplastic anemia. MiXCR, applied by TCRdb to the reads, yields one record per CDR3 protein. The repertoire holds around 170,000 distinct CDR3 sequences, around 45% seen once, with around a tenth in the top ten. Material: sorted CD4+, CD8+, or CD8+CD57+ T cells (not recorded which) from PBMCs. These receptors originate from a human donor with aplastic anemia. Both conserved end residues are trimmed from each CDR3. Fields, in order: V gene, J gene, clone size, CDR3 protein. The size entry is marked missing in some rows and otherwise reads once, few, many or a size class.

V: TRBV6-5; J: TRBJ1-5; size: few; CDR3: ASSYSRGHQPQH
V: TRBV24-1; J: TRBJ2-5; size: -; CDR3: ATSDFGRGGRTQTQY
V: TRBV5-5; J: TRBJ2-1; size: -; CDR3: ASRRGLAGAGHEQF
V: TRBV9; J: TRBJ2-2; size: many; CDR3: ASSVAGITGELF
V: TRBV12-3/TRBV12-4; J: TRBJ2-7; size: many; CDR3: ASRSGGRGGQY
V: TRBV29-1; J: TRBJ1-2; size: -; CDR3: SVEDRATQYGYT
V: TRBV4-2; J: TRBJ2-7; size: -; CDR3: ASSQSGGQGGHEQY
V: TRBV7-3; J: TRBJ2-1; size: many; CDR3: ASSRRAGGGVNEQF
V: TRBV11-2; J: TRBJ1-1; size: -; CDR3: ASSHTHSYSEPEAF
V: TRBV30; J: TRBJ2-7; size: -; CDR3: AWSRDIPYEQY
V: TRBV7-7; J: TRBJ2-2; size: -; CDR3: ASSAGPGLAAGELF
V: TRBV7-9; J: TRBJ1-2; size: -; CDR3: ASSPGQFGYT
V: TRBV5-1; J: TRBJ1-1; size: few; CDR3: ASSRDENTEAF
V: TRBV10-2; J: TRBJ1-1; size: few; CDR3: ASSVNGQAFAEAF
V: TRBV30; J: TRBJ1-1; size: -; CDR3: AWGLTGGTEAF
V: TRBV19; J: TRBJ2-7; size: many; CDR3: ASTPSPLSYEQY
V: TRBV6-5; J: TRBJ2-7; size: -; CDR3: ASSYGYRAYEQY
V: TRBV10-3; J: TRBJ2-5; size: -; CDR3: AISEVVSETQY
V: TRBV7-3; J: TRBJ2-7; size: many; CDR3: ASSYAGPSYEQY
V: TRBV6-5; J: TRBJ1-2; size: many; CDR3: ASSYDRGYGYT
V: TRBV15; J: TRBJ2-7; size: -; CDR3: ATSRPLGAREQY
V: TRBV7-9; J: TRBJ2-7; size: few; CDR3: ASSLFDEQY
V: TRBV7-2; J: TRBJ2-7; size: many; CDR3: ASSSRQGAYEQY
V: TRBV2; J: TRBJ2-1; size: few; CDR3: ASSTLGTDYNEQF
V: TRBV7-2; J: TRBJ1-2; size: many; CDR3: ASSPAPNYGYT
V: TRBV6-6; J: TRBJ2-7; size: -; CDR3: ASSYSIEQH
V: TRBV6-2/TRBV6-3; J: TRBJ2-3; size: -; CDR3: AGAGGSTDTQY
V: TRBV7-2; J: TRBJ1-2; size: many; CDR3: ASSLAAGGRGYT
V: TRBV6-2/TRBV6-3; J: TRBJ2-1; size: -; CDR3: ASSYRDGSTGRT
V: TRBV10-2; J: TRBJ1-1; size: -; CDR3: ASSVSQDVTEAF
V: TRBV2; J: TRBJ2-3; size: few; CDR3: ASSRAGQSTDTQY
V: TRBV19; J: TRBJ1-5; size: -; CDR3: ATQPGQGNQPQH
V: TRBV5-1; J: TRBJ2-7; size: many; CDR3: ASSQTSGSYEQY
V: TRBV19; J: TRBJ1-6; size: many; CDR3: ASSSIQGSSYNSPLH
V: TRBV10-3; J: TRBJ1-1; size: -; CDR3: AISVRAGTEAF
V: TRBV15; J: TRBJ2-7; size: -; CDR3: ATSLSDTYEQY
V: TRBV7-9; J: TRBJ2-7; size: many; CDR3: ASSLPPGLAGGPYEQY
V: TRBV24-1; J: TRBJ2-1; size: -; CDR3: ATRGLAGGFNEQF
V: TRBV9; J: TRBJ2-2; size: many; CDR3: ASSVAGSGWTGELF
V: TRBV7-8; J: TRBJ2-2; size: many; CDR3: ASSSWRGGRNTGELF
V: TRBV29-1; J: TRBJ1-6; size: few; CDR3: SARLGTANSPLH
V: TRBV10-2; J: TRBJ1-4; size: -; CDR3: ASKKETLLDNEKLF
V: TRBV10-2; J: TRBJ2-7; size: few; CDR3: ASSPGQTTEQY
V: TRBV2; J: TRBJ2-7; size: -; CDR3: ASYPGTPQYEQY
V: TRBV7-9; J: TRBJ1-5; size: -; CDR3: ASSSSYNQPQH
V: TRBV29-1; J: TRBJ1-1; size: -; CDR3: SVGLWDGPNTEAF
V: TRBV2; J: TRBJ2-3; size: few; CDR3: ASSERDPSTDTQY
V: TRBV15; J: TRBJ2-1; size: -; CDR3: ATSRDQAYPNEQF
V: TRBV10-1; J: TRBJ1-2; size: -; CDR3: ASTRPVPTCNYGYT
V: TRBV5-4; J: TRBJ2-7; size: -; CDR3: ASSVEGGQIYEQY
V: TRBV12-3/TRBV12-4; J: TRBJ1-2; size: many; CDR3: ASSLTDRVYGYT